This TCR beta chain was sequenced in a study of PD-L1 blockade in urothelial cancer. As for the study in general: Of roughly 30 patients, about two dozen were males with bladder-origin urothelial cancer. Blood samples had a median of around 150,000 T cells. General study results and limits: Pretreatment peripheral blood TCR clonality that fell below the median predicted better survival among the patients studied.

Regarding this clone: Antigen specificity is unknown.

The sample's time point: peripheral blood 6 weeks after treatment start. Per-patient samples, pretreatment and on-treatment, numbered 1 to 8. Sequencing was performed with immunoSEQ multiplex PCR; in TCRdb, only in-frame clones are kept and a portion is missing. The table includes roughly 50,000 clones, roughly 80% detected once. The CDR3 runs to 16 residues. Germline V gene lookup returns CDR1 MDHEN and CDR2 SYDVKM. Trimming shortened V by 4 bases and J by 0 bases, and 16 bases separated the two germline ends. The specimen comprised PBMCs, sampled around atezolizumab (anti-PD-L1) treatment. The TCR was taken from a man between 65 and 79 years old with urothelial cancer. The chain joins TRBV28 to TRBJ2-7; D unclear. CDR3 protein: CASSSTSAVSSYEQYF. The CDR3 coding sequence is TGTGCCAGCAGTTCTACTTCTGCGGTGAGCTCCTACGAGCAGTACTTC.